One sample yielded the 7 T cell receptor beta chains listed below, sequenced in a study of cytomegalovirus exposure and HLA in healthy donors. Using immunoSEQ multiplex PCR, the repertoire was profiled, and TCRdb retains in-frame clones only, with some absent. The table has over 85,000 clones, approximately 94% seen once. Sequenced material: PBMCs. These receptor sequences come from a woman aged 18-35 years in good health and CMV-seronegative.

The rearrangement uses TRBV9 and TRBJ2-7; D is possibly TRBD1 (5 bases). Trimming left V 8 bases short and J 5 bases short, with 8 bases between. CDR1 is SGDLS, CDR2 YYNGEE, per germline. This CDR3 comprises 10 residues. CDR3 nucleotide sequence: TGTGCCAGTGGACAAAACGAGCAGTACTTC. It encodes CASGQNEQYF.

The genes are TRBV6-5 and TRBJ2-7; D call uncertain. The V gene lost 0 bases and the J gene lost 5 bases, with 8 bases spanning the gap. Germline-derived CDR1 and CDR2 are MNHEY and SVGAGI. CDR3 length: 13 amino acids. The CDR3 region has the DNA TGTGCCAGCAGTTACTCACGCGCCAACGAGCAGTACTTC. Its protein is CASSYSRANEQYF.

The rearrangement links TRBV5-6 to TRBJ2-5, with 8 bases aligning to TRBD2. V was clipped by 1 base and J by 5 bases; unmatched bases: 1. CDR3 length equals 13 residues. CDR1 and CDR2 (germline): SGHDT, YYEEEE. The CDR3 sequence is CASSLRGGETQYF. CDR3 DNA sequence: TGTGCCAGCAGCTTGCGGGGGGGGGAGACCCAGTACTTC. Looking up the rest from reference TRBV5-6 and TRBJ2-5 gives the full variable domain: DAGVTQSPTHLIKTRGQQVTLRCSPKSGHDTVSWYQQALGQGPQFIFQYYEEEERQRGNFPDRFSGHQFPNYSSELNVNALLLGDSALYLCASSLRGGETQYFGPGTRLLVL.

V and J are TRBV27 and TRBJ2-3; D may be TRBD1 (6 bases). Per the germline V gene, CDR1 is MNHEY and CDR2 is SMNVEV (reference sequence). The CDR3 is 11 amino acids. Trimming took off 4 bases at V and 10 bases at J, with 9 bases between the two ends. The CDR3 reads CASSSQGPQYF. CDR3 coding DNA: TGTGCCAGCAGTTCACAGGGCCCGCAGTATTTT.

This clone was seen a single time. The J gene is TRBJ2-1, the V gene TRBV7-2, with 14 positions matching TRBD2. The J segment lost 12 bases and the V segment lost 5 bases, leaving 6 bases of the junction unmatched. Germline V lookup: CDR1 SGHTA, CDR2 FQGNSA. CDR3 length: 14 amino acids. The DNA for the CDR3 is TGTGCCAGCAGCATAGGGACTAGCGGGAGTCGGCAGTTCTTC. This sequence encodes CASSIGTSGSRQFF.

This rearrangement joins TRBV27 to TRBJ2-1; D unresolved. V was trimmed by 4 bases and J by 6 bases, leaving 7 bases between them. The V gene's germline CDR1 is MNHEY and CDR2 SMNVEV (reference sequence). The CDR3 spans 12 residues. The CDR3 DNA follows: TGTGCCAGCAGTTCAGGTCTCAATGAGCAGTTCTTC. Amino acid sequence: CASSSGLNEQFF.

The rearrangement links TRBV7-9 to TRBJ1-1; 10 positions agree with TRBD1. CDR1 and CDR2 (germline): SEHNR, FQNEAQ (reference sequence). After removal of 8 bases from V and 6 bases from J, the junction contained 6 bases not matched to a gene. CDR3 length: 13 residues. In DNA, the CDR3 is TGTGCCAGCGACAGGGGGCTAGGGGCTGAAGCTTTCTTT. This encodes CASDRGLGAEAFF.